This T cell receptor beta chain stems from a study of CD8 T cells in ankylosing spondylitis. Note on this clonotype: Its antigen is unknown. A read error may produce the germline difference seen at one junction end.

Scientists made TCR beta libraries using quantitative 5'-RACE with molecular barcodes. From the 5' RACE reads, TCRdb called clonotypes with MiXCR, one entry per CDR3 protein. The table lists a few hundred thousand distinct CDR3 sequences, under 25% of them singletons, with about a sixth in the top ten. Overall study findings and caveats: A TCR beta motif made of fewer than ten highly homologous variants seemed typical of ankylosing spondylitis blood.

The CDR3 runs 14 residues. Germline V gene data show CDR1 as SGHTA and CDR2 as FQGNSA. Sequenced material: blood, either unsorted or a sorted T cell fraction (not recorded which). The chain joins TRBV7-2 to TRBJ2-3; unclear D gene. The receptor was derived from a male donor with ankylosing spondylitis. CDR3 residues: CDSSLGEGTDTQYF. The CDR3 nucleotides are TGTGACAGCAGCTTAGGTGAAGGCACAGATACGCAGTATTTT.